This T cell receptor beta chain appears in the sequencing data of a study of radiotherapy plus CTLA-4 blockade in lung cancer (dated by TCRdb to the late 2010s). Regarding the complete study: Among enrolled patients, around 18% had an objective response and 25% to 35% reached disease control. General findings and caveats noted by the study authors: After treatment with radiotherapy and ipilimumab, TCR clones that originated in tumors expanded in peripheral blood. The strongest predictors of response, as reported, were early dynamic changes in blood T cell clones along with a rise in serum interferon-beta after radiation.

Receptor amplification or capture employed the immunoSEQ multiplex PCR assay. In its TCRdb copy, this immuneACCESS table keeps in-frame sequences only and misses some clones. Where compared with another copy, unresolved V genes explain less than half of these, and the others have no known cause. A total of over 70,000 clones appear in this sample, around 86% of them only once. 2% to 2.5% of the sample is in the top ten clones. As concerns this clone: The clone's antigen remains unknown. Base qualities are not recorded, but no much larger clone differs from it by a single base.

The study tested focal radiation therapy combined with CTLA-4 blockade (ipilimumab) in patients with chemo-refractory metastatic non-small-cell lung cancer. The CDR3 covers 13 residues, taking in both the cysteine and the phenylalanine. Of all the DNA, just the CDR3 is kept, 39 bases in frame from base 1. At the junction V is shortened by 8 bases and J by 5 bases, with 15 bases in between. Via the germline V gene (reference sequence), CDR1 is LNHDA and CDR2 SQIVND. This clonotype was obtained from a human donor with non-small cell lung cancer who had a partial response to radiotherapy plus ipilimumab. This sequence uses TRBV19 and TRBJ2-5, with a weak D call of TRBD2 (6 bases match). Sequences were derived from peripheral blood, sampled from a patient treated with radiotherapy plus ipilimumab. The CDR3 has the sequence CASLPGVGETQYF. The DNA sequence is TGTGCCAGTCTCCCGGGGGTTGGTGAGACCCAGTACTTC.